A single sample is the source of the 32 T cell receptor beta chains below, sequenced in a study of blood T cells in healthy people across ages. A second roughly 6 to 11 cycle PCR used barcoded and J-beta primers. TCRdb called the 5' RACE reads again in MiXCR, with one record for every CDR3 protein. The data show hundreds of thousands of distinct CDR3 sequences, with 55% to 75% seen just once and around 22% held by the top ten. Sample: blood. The receptors here all came from a man aged 30 to 39 in good health.

This chain connects TRBV28 to TRBJ2-7, with 10 positions matching TRBD1. The CDR3 spans 15 residues. Germline V gene lookup returns CDR1 MDHEN and CDR2 SYDVKM. Losses at the gene ends were 6 bases for V and 2 bases for J; bases not matched to a gene: 7. The CDR3 DNA follows: TGTGCCAGCAGCCTAAGGACAGGGGGGACCTACGAGCAGTACTTC. It specifies CASSLRTGGTYEQYF.

This chain uses TRBV28 with TRBJ2-1, with 9 bases fitting TRBD1. This CDR3 region has 15 residues. Trimming removed 7 bases from V and 5 bases from J; junction bases left unmatched: 9. Germline CDR1 reads MDHEN; CDR2 reads SYDVKM. DNA for the CDR3: TGTGCCAGCAAACAGGGGGCGTTATGGGACAATGAGCAGTTCTTC. Translated: CASKQGALWDNEQFF.

The chain couples TRBV7-2 to TRBJ2-5, with D hard to call. The CDR3 contains 13 residues. Trimming left V 5 bases short and J 2 bases short, with 9 bases between. Germline V gene sequence: CDR1 SGHTA, CDR2 FQGNSA. As DNA, the CDR3 is TGTGCCAGCAGCCAAAACACACAAGAGACCCAGTACTTC. Residues: CASSQNTQETQYF.

The gene calls are TRBV12-3 or TRBV12-4 and TRBJ1-5, with D uncertain. The CDR3 contains 13 residues. V shed 0 bases and J shed 5 bases, with 5 bases lying between them. The CDR3 reads CASSLAEDQPQHF. The CDR3 nucleotides are TGTGCCAGCAGTTTAGCGGAGGATCAGCCCCAGCATTTT.

This clonotype was seen more than once but under ten times. One end of the junction does not line up with germline, which may come from a read error. The chain joins TRBV18 to TRBJ1-6; no definite D call. Germline CDR1 reads KGHSH; CDR2 reads LQKENI. CDR3 size: 14 residues. The CDR3 is CASSPDGGNSPLHF. In DNA form, the CDR3 reads TGCGCCAGCAGCCCGGACGGTGGGAATTCACCCCTCCACTTT.

The chain recombines TRBV5-1 with TRBJ2-6, with 8 bases fitting TRBD1. The CDR3 sequence is 17 residues long. Unmatched junction bases numbered 9, after V lost 5 bases and J lost 2 bases. Per germline, CDR1 SGHRS and CDR2 YFSETQ. The DNA for the CDR3 is TGCGCCAGCAGGACAGGGGTTGGTTTCGCTGGGGCCAACGTCCTGACTTTC. Amino acids: CASRTGVGFAGANVLTF.

The J gene is TRBJ1-2, the V gene TRBV7-2; the match to TRBD1 covers 7 bases. The germline V gene has CDR1 SGHTA and CDR2 FQGNSA. The CDR3 has 14 residues. V lost 1 base to trimming and J lost 6 bases; unmatched junction nucleotides: 5. CDR3 bases: TGTGCCAGCAGCTTAGTACAGGGGACACATGGCTACACCTTC. It encodes CASSLVQGTHGYTF. The variable domain in full, completed from reference TRBV7-2 and TRBJ1-2, reads GAGVSQSPSNKVTEKGKDVELRCDPISGHTALYWYRQSLGQGLEFLIYFQGNSAPDKSGLPSDRFSAERTGGSVSTLTIQRTQQEDSAVYLCASSLVQGTHGYTFGSGTRLTVV.

This clonotype showed up just a few times. This chain uses TRBV15 with TRBJ1-1; a possible D gene is TRBD1 (5 bases). The CDR3 length is 13 residues. V was shortened by 0 bases and J by 7 bases, with 9 bases between the two germline ends. In germline, CDR1 is LNHNV, CDR2 YYDKDF (reference sequence). The CDR3 DNA sequence: TGTGCCACCAGCAGAGACAGGGAAAGTGAAGCTTTCTTT. It specifies CATSRDRESEAFF.

This clonotype turned up a few times. The CDR3 reads CASSSLVPYEQYF. CDR3 DNA: TGTGCCAGCAGCTCTTTAGTCCCCTACGAGCAGTACTTC. The rearrangement joins TRBV7-9 to TRBJ2-7; unclear D gene. Germline CDR1 SEHNR, CDR2 FQNEAQ (reference sequence). V shed 4 bases and J shed 2 bases, with 9 bases lying between them. CDR3 size: 13 residues. The whole variable domain, filled in from reference TRBV7-9 and TRBJ2-7, reads DTGVSQNPRHKITKRGQNVTFRCDPISEHNRLYWYRQTLGQGPEFLTYFQNEAQLEKSRLLSDRFSAERPKGSFSTLEIQRTEQGDSAMYLCASSSLVPYEQYFGPGTRLTVT.

This clonotype appeared once. The chain links TRBV6-1 to TRBJ2-5, with D tentatively TRBD1 (6 bases). The CDR3 runs to 14 residues. Deletions cut 2 bases from V and 5 bases from J, with 12 bases between. Per germline, CDR1 MNHNS and CDR2 SASEGT. The DNA of the CDR3 is TGTGCCAGCAGTGAACCAGGGGAGAGGGAGACCCAGTACTTC. Its protein product is CASSEPGERETQYF.

This clonotype was seen only once. V is TRBV27 and J is TRBJ2-1, with TRBD1 identical over 8 bases. Germline V lookup: CDR1 MNHEY, CDR2 SMNVEV (reference sequence). The V segment lost 7 bases and the J segment 6 bases; nucleotides outside the gene matches: 11. The CDR3 consists of 15 residues. CDR3 amino acids: CASTRQGFPLNEQFF. CDR3 DNA sequence: TGTGCCAGCACCAGACAGGGGTTCCCCCTCAATGAGCAGTTCTTC.

This sequence joins TRBV28 and TRBJ2-7, with no clear D. Germline CDR1 reads MDHEN; CDR2 reads SYDVKM. The germline V and J ends were trimmed by 8 bases and 6 bases, with 11 bases remaining between them. This CDR3 has 11 residues. In DNA, the CDR3 is TGTGCCAGCGCCCGGTCTCTCGAGCAGTACTTC. Amino acids: CASARSLEQYF.

CDR3 sequence: CASSRPGDEKLFF. Here the CDR3 DNA reads TGTGCCAGCAGCCGCCCTGGGGATGAAAAACTGTTTTTT. The V call is TRBV7-2, the J call TRBJ1-4; D call uncertain. Germline V lookup: CDR1 SGHTA, CDR2 FQGNSA. Deletions cut 5 bases from V and 6 bases from J, with 10 bases between. The CDR3 runs 13 residues.

The sample holds a few counts of this clonotype. The chain links TRBV9 to TRBJ2-5, with a possible D match to TRBD2 (6 bases). The CDR3 spans 16 residues. Trimming took 1 base from V and 0 from J, leaving 13 bases between them. CDR1 and CDR2 (germline): SGDLS, YYNGEE. In nucleotides, the CDR3 is TGTGCCAGCAGCGTATTGGCGGGATCCCACCAAGAGACCCAGTACTTC. It yields the protein CASSVLAGSHQETQYF.

The rearrangement uses TRBV6-1 and TRBJ2-1; a weak D match, TRBD2 (6 bases). Per germline, CDR1 MNHNS and CDR2 SASEGT. CDR3 length equals 15 residues. V was shortened by 6 bases and J by 6 bases, with 18 bases between the two germline ends. Here the CDR3 reads CASRTQAGLGNEQFF. CDR3 DNA sequence: TGTGCCAGCAGGACCCAGGCGGGGTTGGGCAATGAGCAGTTCTTC.

CDR3 sequence: CASRLDAREKLFF. In DNA, the CDR3 is TGTGCCAGCAGGCTGGACGCACGCGAAAAACTGTTTTTT. The chain carries TRBV5-5 and TRBJ1-4; D call uncertain. The CDR3 runs 13 residues. V shed 5 bases and J shed 8 bases, with 13 bases lying between them. The V gene's germline CDR1 is SGHKS and CDR2 YYEKEE (reference sequence).

V is TRBV7-2 and J is TRBJ2-3; 10 positions match TRBD2. Germline V CDR1 and CDR2: SGHTA, FQGNSA. V dropped 4 bases and J dropped 2; count of bases not matched to a gene: 3. The CDR3 runs to 15 residues. The CDR3 loop reads CASSSLAGVTDTQYF. Written as DNA, the CDR3 is TGTGCCAGCAGCTCTCTAGCGGGGGTCACAGATACGCAGTATTTT.

The J gene is TRBJ2-1, the V gene TRBV29-1; 8 bases are a match to TRBD2. Germline loops: CDR1 SQVTM, CDR2 ANQGSEA. The CDR3 is 15 residues long. After removal of 4 bases from V and 2 bases from J, the junction contained 7 bases not matched to a gene. CDR3 DNA sequence: TGCAGCGTTGGAGCGGGAGAGGGGACCTACAATGAGCAGTTCTTC. Translation: CSVGAGEGTYNEQFF.

The genes are TRBV12-5 and TRBJ2-1; 9 nucleotides align to TRBD2. J was trimmed by 7 bases and V by 0 bases; bases with no gene match: 7. In germline, CDR1 is LGHNT, CDR2 FRNRAP. There are 16 residues in the CDR3. CDR3: CASGLVRGGAVNEQFF. In nucleotides, the CDR3 is TGTGCTAGTGGTTTGGTACGCGGGGGGGCCGTGAATGAGCAGTTCTTC.

The chain recombines TRBV5-1 with TRBJ1-1, with 8 bases aligning to TRBD1. CDR3 length: 15 residues. V trimming: 5 bases; J trimming: 3 bases; junction bases outside the gene matches: 9. Germline assignment: CDR1 SGHRS and CDR2 YFSETQ. This CDR3 is CASRMMPGQDTEAFF. In nucleotides, the CDR3 is TGCGCCAGCAGGATGATGCCGGGACAGGACACTGAAGCTTTCTTT.

The genes are TRBV27 and TRBJ1-5; the D gene is possibly TRBD1 (5 bases). This CDR3 is built from 17 residues. Germline lookup yields CDR1 MNHEY and CDR2 SMNVEV (reference sequence). The germline V and J ends were trimmed by 3 bases and 2 bases, with 17 bases remaining between them. The CDR3 is CASSFLGGARGNQPQHF. CDR3 nucleotides: TGTGCCAGCAGTTTTCTTGGGGGAGCGAGGGGCAATCAGCCCCAGCATTTT.

J is TRBJ2-1 and V is TRBV5-1, with 9 bases lining up with TRBD1. After removal of 1 base from V and 10 bases from J, the junction contained 9 bases not matched to a gene. The CDR3 contains 15 residues. Germline values: CDR1 SGHRS, CDR2 YFSETQ. The CDR3: CASSLRGQGPREQFF. The CDR3 DNA is TGCGCCAGCAGCTTGCGGGGACAGGGACCAAGAGAGCAGTTCTTC.

The chain links TRBV14 to TRBJ2-4; 9 positions agree with TRBD1. The DNA end is a closer match to TRBJ2-5, so the J assignment may be wrong. The CDR3 has 15 amino acids. The germline gives CDR1 SGHDN, CDR2 FVKESK. The CDR3 coding sequence is TGTGCCAGCAGCCCCACGACAGGGGGGATGGAGACCCAGTACTTC. Its translation is CASSPTTGGMETQYF.

The chain carries TRBV7-2 and TRBJ2-7; 11 nucleotides line up with TRBD2. The CDR3 consists of 17 residues. The V segment lost 1 base and the J segment 4 bases; nucleotides outside the gene matches: 9. Germline V CDR1 and CDR2: SGHTA, FQGNSA. The CDR3 bases are TGTGCCAGCAGCTTAGACCCCCCTAGCGGGAGGATTTACGAGCAGTACTTC. Encoded protein: CASSLDPPSGRIYEQYF.

Only a few counts were recorded for this clonotype. The chain joins TRBV14 to TRBJ2-1, with TRBD1 matching over 8 bases. Germline CDR1 is SGHDN and CDR2 is FVKESK. Germline trimming cut 1 base from V and 11 bases from J; bases unmatched to any gene: 1. CDR3 length: 12 amino acids. The CDR3, as DNA: TGTGCCAGCAGCCAAGGGACAGGGAAGCAGTTCTTC. It is translated as CASSQGTGKQFF.

This clonotype was detected only a few times. The V and J genes are TRBV18 and TRBJ2-5, with D maybe TRBD1 (5 bases). V was shortened by 3 bases and J by 5 bases, with 10 bases between the two germline ends. This CDR3 is 13 amino acids long. Germline loops: CDR1 KGHSH, CDR2 LQKENI. CDR3: CASSPAAGETQYF. In DNA, the CDR3 is TGTGCCAGCTCACCTGCGGCAGGGGAGACCCAGTACTTC. Based on the CDR3 plus reference TRBV18 and TRBJ2-5, the full variable domain is NAGVMQNPRHLVRRRGQEARLRCSPMKGHSHVYWYRQLPEEGLKFMVYLQKENIIDESGMPKERFSAEFPKEGPSILRIQQVVRGDSAAYFCASSPAAGETQYFGPGTRLLVL.

This clonotype was seen a handful of times. The rearrangement joins TRBV5-1 to TRBJ2-7; D is unresolved. The J call may not be correct, given that the DNA end is closer to TRBJ2-5. The CDR3 extends over 14 amino acids. Germline V gene data show CDR1 as SGHRS and CDR2 as YFSETQ. CDR3 amino acids: CASSLFGTAETQYF. DNA for the CDR3: TGCGCCAGCAGCTTGTTCGGAACGGCGGAGACCCAGTACTTC.

The V gene is TRBV20-1, the J gene TRBJ1-5; D is ambiguous. V was trimmed by 0 bases and J by 6 bases, leaving 18 bases between them. The CDR3 covers 16 residues. Germline CDR1 DFQATT, CDR2 SNEGSKA (reference sequence). CDR3 sequence reads: CSARDRVDGPSQPQHF. The CDR3, as DNA: TGCAGTGCTAGAGATCGCGTCGACGGACCGAGTCAGCCCCAGCATTTT.

This chain connects TRBV3-1 to TRBJ2-5; perhaps TRBD2 as D (5 bases). From germline, CDR1 is LGHDT and CDR2 YNNKEL (reference sequence). Between the trimmed V and J ends, which lost 11 bases and 5 bases, there was a span of 12 bases. This CDR3 is 11 amino acids long. This chain's CDR3 is CAGSLGETQYF. The CDR3, as DNA: TGTGCCGGGAGTTTAGGCGAGACCCAGTACTTC.

In this sample, this clonotype turned up a few times. CDR3 coding DNA: TGTGCCATCAGTGATGGCTATGGCTACACCTTC. This codes for CAISDGYGYTF. The chain employs TRBV10-3 and TRBJ1-2; D ambiguous. The V gene lost 3 bases and the J gene lost 4 bases, with 3 bases spanning the gap. Looked up from germline, CDR1 is ENHRY and CDR2 is SYGVKD. The CDR3 totals 11 residues.

This clonotype was seen only a few times. The V gene is TRBV11-3, the J gene TRBJ1-2; unclear D gene. Trimming shortened V by 2 bases and J by 6 bases, and 10 bases separated the two germline ends. The germline V gene has CDR1 SGHNT and CDR2 YENEEA. The CDR3 extends over 13 amino acids. The chain's CDR3 is CASSLRIGDGYTF. The CDR3, as DNA: TGTGCCAGCAGCTTACGTATCGGGGATGGCTACACCTTC.

The chain is built from TRBV28 and TRBJ2-5; D not certain. CDR3 length: 15 amino acids. Germline lookup yields CDR1 MDHEN and CDR2 SYDVKM. With 2 bases removed from V and 1 base from J, the gap between germline ends came to 11 bases. CDR3 sequence reads: CASSLASRTQETQYF. The DNA of the CDR3 is TGTGCCAGCAGTTTAGCGTCCAGGACCCAAGAGACCCAGTACTTC.